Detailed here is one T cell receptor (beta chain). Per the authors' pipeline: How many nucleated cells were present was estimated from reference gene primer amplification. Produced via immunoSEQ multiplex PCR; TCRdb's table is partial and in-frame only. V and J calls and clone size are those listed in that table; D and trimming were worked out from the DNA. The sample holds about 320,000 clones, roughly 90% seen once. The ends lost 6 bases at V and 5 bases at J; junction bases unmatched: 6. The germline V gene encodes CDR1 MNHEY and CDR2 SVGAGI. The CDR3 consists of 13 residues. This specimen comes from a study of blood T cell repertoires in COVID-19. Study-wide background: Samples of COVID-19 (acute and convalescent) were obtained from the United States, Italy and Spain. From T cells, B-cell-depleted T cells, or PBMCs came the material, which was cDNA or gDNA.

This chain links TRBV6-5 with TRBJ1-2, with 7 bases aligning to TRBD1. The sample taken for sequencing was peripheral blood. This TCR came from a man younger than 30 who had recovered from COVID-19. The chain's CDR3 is CASSQDREYGYTF. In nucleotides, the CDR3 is TGTGCCAGCAGCCAAGACAGGGAATATGGCTACACCTTC.